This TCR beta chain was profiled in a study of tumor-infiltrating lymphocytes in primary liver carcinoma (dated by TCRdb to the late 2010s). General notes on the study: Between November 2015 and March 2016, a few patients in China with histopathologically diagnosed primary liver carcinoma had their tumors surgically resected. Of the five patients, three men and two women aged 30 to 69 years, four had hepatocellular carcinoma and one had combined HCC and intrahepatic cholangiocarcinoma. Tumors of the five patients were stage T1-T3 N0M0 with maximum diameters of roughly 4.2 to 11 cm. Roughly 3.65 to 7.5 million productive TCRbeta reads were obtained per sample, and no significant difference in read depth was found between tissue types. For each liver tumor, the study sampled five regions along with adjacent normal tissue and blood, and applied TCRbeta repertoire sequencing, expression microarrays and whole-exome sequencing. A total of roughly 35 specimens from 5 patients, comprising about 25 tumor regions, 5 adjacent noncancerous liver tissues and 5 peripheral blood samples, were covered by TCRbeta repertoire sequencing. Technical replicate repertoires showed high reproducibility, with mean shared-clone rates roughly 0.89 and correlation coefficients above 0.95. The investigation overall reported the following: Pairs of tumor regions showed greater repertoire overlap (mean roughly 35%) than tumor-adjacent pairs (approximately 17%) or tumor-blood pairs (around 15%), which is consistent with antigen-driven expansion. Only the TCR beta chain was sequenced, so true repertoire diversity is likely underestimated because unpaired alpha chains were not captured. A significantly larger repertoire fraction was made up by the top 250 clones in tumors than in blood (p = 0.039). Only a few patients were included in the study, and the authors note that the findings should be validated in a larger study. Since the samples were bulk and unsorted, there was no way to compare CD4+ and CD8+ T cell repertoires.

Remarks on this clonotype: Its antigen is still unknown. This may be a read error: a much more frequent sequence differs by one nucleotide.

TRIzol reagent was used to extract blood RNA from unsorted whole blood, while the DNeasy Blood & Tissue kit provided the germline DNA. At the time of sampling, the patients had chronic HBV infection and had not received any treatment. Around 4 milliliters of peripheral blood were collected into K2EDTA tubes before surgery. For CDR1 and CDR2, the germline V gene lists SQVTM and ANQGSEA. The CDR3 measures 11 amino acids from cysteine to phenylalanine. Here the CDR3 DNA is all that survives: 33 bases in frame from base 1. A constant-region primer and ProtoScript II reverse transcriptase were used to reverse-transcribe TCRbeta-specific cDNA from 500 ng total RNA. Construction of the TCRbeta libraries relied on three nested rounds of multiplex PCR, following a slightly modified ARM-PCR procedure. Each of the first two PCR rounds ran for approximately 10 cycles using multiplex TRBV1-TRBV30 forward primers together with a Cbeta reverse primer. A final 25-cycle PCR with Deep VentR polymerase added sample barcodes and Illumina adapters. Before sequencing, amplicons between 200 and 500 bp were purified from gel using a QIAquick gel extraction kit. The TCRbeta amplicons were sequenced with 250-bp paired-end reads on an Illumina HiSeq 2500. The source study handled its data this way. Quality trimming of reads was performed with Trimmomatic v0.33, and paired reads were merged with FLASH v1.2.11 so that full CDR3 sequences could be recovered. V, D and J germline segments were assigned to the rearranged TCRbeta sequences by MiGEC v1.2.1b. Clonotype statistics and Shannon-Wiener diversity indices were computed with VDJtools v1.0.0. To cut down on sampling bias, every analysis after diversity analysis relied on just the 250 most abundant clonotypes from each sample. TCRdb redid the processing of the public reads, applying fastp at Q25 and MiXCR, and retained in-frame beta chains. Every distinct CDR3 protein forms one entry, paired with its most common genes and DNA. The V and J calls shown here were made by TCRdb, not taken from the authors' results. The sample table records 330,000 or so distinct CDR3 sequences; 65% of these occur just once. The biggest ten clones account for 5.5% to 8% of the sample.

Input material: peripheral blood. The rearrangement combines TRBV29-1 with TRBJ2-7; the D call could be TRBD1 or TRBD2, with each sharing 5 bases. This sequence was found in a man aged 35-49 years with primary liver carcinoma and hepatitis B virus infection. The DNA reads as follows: TGCAACGTTGTAGTTGGGGGTGAGCAGTACTTC. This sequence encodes CNVVVGGEQYF.